The T cell receptor (beta chain) described here comes from a study of PD-1 blockade in classical Hodgkin lymphoma. Study background: Treatment was intravenous nivolumab, 3 mg/kg every 2 weeks, until progression.

The CDR3 totals 13 residues. Looked up from germline, CDR1 is SGHNT and CDR2 is YYREEE (reference sequence). V lost 3 bases and J 7 bases, leaving 13 bases between the germline ends. To note about this clone: Its antigen is not known.

The data were produced by immunoSEQ multiplex PCR, yet TCRdb's version contains in-frame clones alone and is incomplete. The table lists about 17,000 clones, approximately 69% of them singletons. Patients all relapsed after autologous stem cell transplantation, and there was variation in brentuximab vedotin exposure. General study points: Complete responders possessed baseline diversity comparable to newly diagnosed patients. CD4+ but not CD8+ TCR diversity rose significantly by C4D1.

The chain couples TRBV5-4 to TRBJ1-1; D is possibly TRBD1 (6 bases). The source of this sequence is a human donor with classical Hodgkin lymphoma. Sample: peripheral blood mononuclear cells (PBMCs), taken before the second cycle of nivolumab. Here the CDR3 reads CASSSDSTNEAFF. In nucleotides, the CDR3 is TGTGCCAGCAGCTCGGACAGTACCAATGAAGCTTTCTTT.